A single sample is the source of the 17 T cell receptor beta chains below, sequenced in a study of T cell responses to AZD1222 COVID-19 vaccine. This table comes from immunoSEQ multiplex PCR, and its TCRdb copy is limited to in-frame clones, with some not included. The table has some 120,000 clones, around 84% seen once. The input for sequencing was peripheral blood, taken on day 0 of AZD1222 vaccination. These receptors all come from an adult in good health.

CDR3 sequence (DNA): TGTGCCAGCAGAAAAGGTGGAGGAGCAGATACGCAGTATTTT. Its translation is CASRKGGGADTQYF. This chain joins TRBV6-5 and TRBJ2-3, with D maybe TRBD2 (5 bases). The ends were cut back, 6 bases at V and 4 bases at J, with 14 bases in the middle. The CDR3 covers 14 residues. From germline, CDR1 is MNHEY and CDR2 SVGAGI.

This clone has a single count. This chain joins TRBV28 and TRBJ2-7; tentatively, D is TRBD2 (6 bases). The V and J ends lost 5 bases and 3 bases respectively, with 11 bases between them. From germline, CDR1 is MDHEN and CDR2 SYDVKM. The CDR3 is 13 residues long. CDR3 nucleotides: TGTGCCAGCAGTCCTCCGGGAGTCTACGAGCAGTACTTC. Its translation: CASSPPGVYEQYF.

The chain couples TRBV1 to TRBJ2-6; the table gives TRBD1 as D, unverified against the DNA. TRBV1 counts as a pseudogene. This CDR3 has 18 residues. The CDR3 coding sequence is TGCACCAGCAGCCAAGCCCGGGACAGGGACTCTGGGGCCAACGTCCTGACTTTC. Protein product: CTSSQARDRDSGANVLTF.

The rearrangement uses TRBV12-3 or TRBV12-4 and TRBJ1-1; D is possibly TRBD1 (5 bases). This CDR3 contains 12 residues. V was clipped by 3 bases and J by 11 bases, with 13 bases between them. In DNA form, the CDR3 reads TGTGCCAGCAGTTTTGCCGGGGGGGTGGCTTTCTTT. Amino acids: CASSFAGGVAFF.

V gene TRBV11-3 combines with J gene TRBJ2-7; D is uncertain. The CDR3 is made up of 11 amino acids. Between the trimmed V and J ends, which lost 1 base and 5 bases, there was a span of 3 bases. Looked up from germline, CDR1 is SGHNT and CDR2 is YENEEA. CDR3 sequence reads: CASSLGDEQYF. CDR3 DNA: TGTGCCAGCAGCTTAGGGGACGAGCAGTACTTC.

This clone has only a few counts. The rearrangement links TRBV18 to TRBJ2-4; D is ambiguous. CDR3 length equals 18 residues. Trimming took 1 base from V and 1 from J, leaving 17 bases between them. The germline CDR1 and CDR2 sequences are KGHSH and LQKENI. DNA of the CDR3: TGTGCCAGCTCACCACTATCCGGTTTAATGGGGGCCAAAAACATTCAGTACTTC. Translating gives CASSPLSGLMGAKNIQYF.

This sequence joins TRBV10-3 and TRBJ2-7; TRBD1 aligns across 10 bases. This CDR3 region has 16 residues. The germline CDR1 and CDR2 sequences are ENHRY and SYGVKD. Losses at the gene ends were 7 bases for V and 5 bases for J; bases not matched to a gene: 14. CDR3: CAIMGDRGGRTDEQYF. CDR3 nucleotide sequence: TGTGCCATCATGGGGGACAGGGGCGGACGGACGGACGAGCAGTACTTC.

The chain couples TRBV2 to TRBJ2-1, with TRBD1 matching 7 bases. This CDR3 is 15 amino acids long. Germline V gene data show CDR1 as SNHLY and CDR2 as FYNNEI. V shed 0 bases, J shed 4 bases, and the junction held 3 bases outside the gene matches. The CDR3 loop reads CASSEAGGPYNEQFF. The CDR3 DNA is TGTGCCAGCAGTGAAGCAGGGGGCCCTTACAATGAGCAGTTCTTC.

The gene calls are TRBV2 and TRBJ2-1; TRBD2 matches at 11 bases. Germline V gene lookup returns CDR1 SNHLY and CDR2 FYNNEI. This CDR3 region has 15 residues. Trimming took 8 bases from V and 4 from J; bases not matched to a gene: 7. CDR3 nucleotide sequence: TGTGCCAGCGTTAGCGGGAGGGCGAGTTACAATGAGCAGTTCTTC. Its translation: CASVSGRASYNEQFF.

CDR3 in amino acids: CASSLGQRNEKLFF. CDR3 nucleotides: TGTGCCAGCAGCCTGGGACAACGGAATGAAAAACTGTTTTTT. The chain has TRBV6-5 and TRBJ1-4, with D possibly matching TRBD1 (6 bases). Between the trimmed V and J ends, which lost 6 bases and 5 bases, there was a span of 13 bases. The germline CDR1 and CDR2 sequences are MNHEY and SVGAGI. The CDR3 length is 14 residues.

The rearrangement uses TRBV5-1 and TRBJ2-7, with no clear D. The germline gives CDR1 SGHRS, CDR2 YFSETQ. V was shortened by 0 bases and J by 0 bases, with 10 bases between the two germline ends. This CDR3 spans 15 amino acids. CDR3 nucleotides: TGCGCCAGCAGCTTGGCCGGGTTTAGCTCCTACGAGCAGTACTTC. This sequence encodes CASSLAGFSSYEQYF.

The CDR3 here is CASGRREVSYEQYF. The CDR3 nucleotides are TGTGCCAGTGGCCGGCGGGAGGTCTCCTACGAGCAGTACTTC. The chain is built from TRBV19 and TRBJ2-7; 8 bases are shared with TRBD2. Germline loops: CDR1 LNHDA, CDR2 SQIVND (reference sequence). The V segment lost 8 bases and the J segment 0 bases; nucleotides outside the gene matches: 6. The CDR3 loop spans 14 amino acids.

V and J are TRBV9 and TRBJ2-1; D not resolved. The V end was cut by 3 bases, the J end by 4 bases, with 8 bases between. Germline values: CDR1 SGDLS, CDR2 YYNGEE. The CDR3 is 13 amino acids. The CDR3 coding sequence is TGTGCCAGCAGCGCTGACCAGTACAATGAGCAGTTCTTC. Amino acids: CASSADQYNEQFF.

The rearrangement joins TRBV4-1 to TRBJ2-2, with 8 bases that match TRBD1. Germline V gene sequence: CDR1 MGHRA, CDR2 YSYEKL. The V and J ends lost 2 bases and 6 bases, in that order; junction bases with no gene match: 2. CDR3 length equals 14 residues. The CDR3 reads CASSQPTGAGELFF. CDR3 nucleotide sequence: TGCGCCAGCAGCCAACCGACAGGGGCCGGGGAGCTGTTTTTT.

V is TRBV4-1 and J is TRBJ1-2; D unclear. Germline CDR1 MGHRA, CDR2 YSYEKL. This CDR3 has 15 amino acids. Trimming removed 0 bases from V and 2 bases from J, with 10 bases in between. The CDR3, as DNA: TGCGCCAGCAGCCAAGAATTCACATTAAACTATGGCTACACCTTC. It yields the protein CASSQEFTLNYGYTF.

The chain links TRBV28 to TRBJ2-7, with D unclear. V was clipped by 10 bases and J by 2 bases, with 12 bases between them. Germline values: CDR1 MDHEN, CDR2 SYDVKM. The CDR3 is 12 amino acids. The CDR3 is CATRTETYEQYF. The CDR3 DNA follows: TGTGCCACTAGGACGGAGACCTACGAGCAGTACTTC.

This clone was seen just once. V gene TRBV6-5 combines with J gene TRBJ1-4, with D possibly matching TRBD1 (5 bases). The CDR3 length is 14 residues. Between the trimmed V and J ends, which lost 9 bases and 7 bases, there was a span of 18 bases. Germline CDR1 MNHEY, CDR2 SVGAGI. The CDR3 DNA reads TGTGCCAGTGATTGGCAGGAGAGGGGTGAAAAACTGTTTTTT. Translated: CASDWQERGEKLFF.